This T cell receptor beta chain was recovered during a study of blood T cell repertoires in COVID-19. Clones were read by immunoSEQ multiplex PCR, and TCRdb kept only the in-frame ones, dropping some. The table lists hundreds of thousands of clones, about 90% of them singletons, with 0.7% to 0.85% in the top ten. Germline V gene lookup returns CDR1 SGHAT and CDR2 FQNNGV. The CDR3 length is 14 residues. Trimming removed 5 bases from V and 5 bases from J, with 13 bases in between. The clonotype comes from a man between 60 and 75 years old with COVID-19, enrolled during active disease. This chain links TRBV11-2 with TRBJ2-1, with D possibly TRBD2 on 6 matching bases. Sequencing used peripheral blood. The CDR3 coding sequence is TGTGCCAGCAGCCTGGGAGGAGTGAACAATGAGCAGTTCTTC. It codes for CASSLGGVNNEQFF. Drawing the rest from reference TRBV11-2 and TRBJ2-1, the complete variable domain is EAGVAQSPRYKIIEKRQSVAFWCNPISGHATLYWYQQILGQGPKLLIQFQNNGVVDDSQLPKDRFSAERLKGVDSTLKIQPAKLEDSAVYLCASSLGGVNNEQFFGPGTRLTVL.